Below, one T cell receptor beta chain is given with its context. In the original processing: The authors estimated nucleated cell counts from reference gene primer amplification. Clones were read by immunoSEQ multiplex PCR, and TCRdb kept only the in-frame ones, dropping some. The D gene and trimming were derived from the DNA, and the V and J assignments and clone size from that table. The table includes roughly 250,000 clones, 85% detected once. The record originates from a study of blood T cell repertoires in COVID-19. Overall study context: Italy, Spain and the United States were the sources of the convalescent and acute COVID-19 samples. T cells, B-cell-depleted T cells, or PBMCs supplied cDNA or gDNA.

The V gene's germline CDR1 is LNHDA and CDR2 SQIVND (reference sequence). The junction had 0 bases not matched to a gene; V was cut back by 5 bases and J by 6 bases. This CDR3 spans 11 amino acids. This clonotype was sampled from a woman between 55 and 75 years old with active or convalescent COVID-19. The chain is built from TRBV19 and TRBJ1-1, with TRBD1 matching 7 bases. Sequencing was performed on peripheral blood. The CDR3 region has the DNA TGTGCCAGTAGTGACAGGGCTGAAGCTTTCTTT. Translating gives CASSDRAEAFF.